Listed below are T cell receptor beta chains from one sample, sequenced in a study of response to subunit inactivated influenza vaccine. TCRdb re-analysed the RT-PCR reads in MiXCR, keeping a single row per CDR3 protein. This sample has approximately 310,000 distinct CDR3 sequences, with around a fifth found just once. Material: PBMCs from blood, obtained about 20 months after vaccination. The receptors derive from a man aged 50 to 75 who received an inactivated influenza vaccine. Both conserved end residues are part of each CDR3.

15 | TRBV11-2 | CASSLATFSYNEQFF
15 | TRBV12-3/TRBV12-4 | CASSTGGTVNSPLHF
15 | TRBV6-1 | CASSRGQGSGNTIYF
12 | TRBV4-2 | CASSQPTGEQFF
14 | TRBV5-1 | CASSTDRVTGELFF
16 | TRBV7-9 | CASSVGSIATNEKLFF
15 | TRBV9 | CASSVGHPSQETQYF
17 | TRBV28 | CASSPPLVGGSGNTIYF
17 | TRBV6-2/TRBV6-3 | CASSYLLAGVNTGELFF
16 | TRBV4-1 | CASSFTMVRGNQPQHF
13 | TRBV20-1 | CSGQSGWTYEQYF
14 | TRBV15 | CATSRGGIDYGYTF
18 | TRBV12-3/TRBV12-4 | CASQHGTSGGRSYNEQFF
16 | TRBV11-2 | CASSEPLAGGPYEQYF
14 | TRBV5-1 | CASSPQGLNAEAFF
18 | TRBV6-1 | CASRNTITAGQGSTEAFF
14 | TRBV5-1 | CASSLAERVGGYTF
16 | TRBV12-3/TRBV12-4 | CASRGMLASGSYEQYF
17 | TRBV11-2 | CASSLGAIPGPQETQYF
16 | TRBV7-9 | CASSLSVAESTDTQYF
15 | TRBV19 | CASSMVGHPNEKLFF
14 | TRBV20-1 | CSARGFQGTTEAFF
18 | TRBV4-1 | CASSQDGIAGAEYNEQFF
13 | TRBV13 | CASSLRDWLRYTF
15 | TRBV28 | CASSSGTSGRKPQYF
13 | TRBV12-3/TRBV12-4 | CASSFLGRETQYF